The clone carrying this T cell receptor (beta chain) showed up just a few times. Its matching antigen is unknown. The record originates from a study of T-cell memory formation after mild COVID-19. Whole-study results and caveats: CD4/CD8 balance held among clones contracting day 15 to 85, and later expanders leaned CD4+. Second-wave clones reaching peak frequency on day 37 lacked confirmed SARS-CoV-2 specificity.

CDR3 length equals 18 residues. The V segment lost 4 bases and the J segment 4 bases; nucleotides outside the gene matches: 10. From germline, CDR1 is SGHRS and CDR2 YFSETQ. UMIs and sample barcodes were carried by the TCR alpha and TCR beta cDNA libraries that 5'RACE produced using constant-segment primers. Using its own MiXCR run on the 5' RACE reads, TCRdb lists one record per CDR3 protein. The table lists hundreds of thousands of distinct CDR3 sequences, less than 20% of them singletons. The chain uses TRBV5-1 and TRBJ2-1; 14 nucleotides align to TRBD2. Sequenced input: PBMCs or a T cell subset sorted from them (not recorded which). The receptor was derived from a man younger than 35 who had mild COVID-19 (a few samples of this study predate the infection). Cell type and time point are not known. This chain's CDR3 is CASSPGLAGARPYNEQFF. DNA of the CDR3: TGCGCCAGCAGCCCGGGACTAGCGGGGGCCCGACCTTACAATGAGCAGTTCTTC.